The sequence of this T cell receptor beta chain was determined in a study of blood T cells in healthy people across ages. Study-level results: It was the long-lived donors that had more naive CD4+ cells and higher diversity than aged donors.

PCR was performed a second time for roughly 7 to 12 cycles using a sample-barcoded 5' primer and a J-beta primer mix. There were at least 2.5 million CDR3-containing paired-end reads obtained from each sample. Using its own MiXCR run on the 5' RACE reads, TCRdb lists one record per CDR3 protein. This sample has approximately 1.5 million distinct CDR3 sequences, with around 40% found just once. The donors, all healthy, were Caucasians living in Russia, aged roughly 6 to 100. V was pared by 4 bases and J by 4 bases, with 5 bases of the junction left unmatched. CDR3 length equals 14 residues. This clonotype has a handful of counts. Its antigen is unknown.

The V and J genes are TRBV12-3 or TRBV12-4 and TRBJ1-2; 8 bases map to TRBD1. The source of this sequence is a woman between 18 and 29 years old in good health. Input material: blood. In nucleotides, the CDR3 is TGTGCCAGCAGTTCTCAGGGGGCCGCCTATGGCTACACCTTC. Protein product: CASSSQGAAYGYTF.